One T cell receptor (beta chain) is described in this entry. TCRdb's copy holds only in-frame clones and misses some; the assay was immunoSEQ multiplex PCR. The profile shows around 80,000 clones, around 89% of them singletons. This CDR3 is built from 16 residues. V shed 5 bases and J 5 bases; nucleotides not matched to a gene: 7. CDR1 and CDR2 from the germline V gene are SGHVS and FQNEAQ. The data were taken from a study of technical replicates of blood from four donors. This chain joins TRBV7-8 and TRBJ2-5, with 14 bases identical to TRBD2. The clonotype originates from a human donor in good health. The sample was T cells isolated from PBMCs. The CDR3 region is CASSPGLAGVEETQYF. Here the CDR3 DNA reads TGTGCCAGCAGCCCGGGACTAGCGGGAGTGGAGGAGACCCAGTACTTC.